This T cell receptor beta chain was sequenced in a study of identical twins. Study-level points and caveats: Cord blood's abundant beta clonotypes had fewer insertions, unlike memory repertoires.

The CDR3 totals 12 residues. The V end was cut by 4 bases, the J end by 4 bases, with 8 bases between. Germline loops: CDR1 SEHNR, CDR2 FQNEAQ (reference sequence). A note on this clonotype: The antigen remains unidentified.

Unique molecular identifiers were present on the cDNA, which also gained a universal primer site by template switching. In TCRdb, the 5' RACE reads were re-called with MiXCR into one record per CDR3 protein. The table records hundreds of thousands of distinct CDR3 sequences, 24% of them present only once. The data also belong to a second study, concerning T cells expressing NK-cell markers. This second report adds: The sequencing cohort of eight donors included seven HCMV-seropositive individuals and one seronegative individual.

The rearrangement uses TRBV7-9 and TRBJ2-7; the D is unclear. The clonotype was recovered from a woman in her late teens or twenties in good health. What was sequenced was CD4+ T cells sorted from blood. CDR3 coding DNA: TGTGCCAGCAGCTCAATAAATTACGAGCAGTACTTC. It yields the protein CASSSINYEQYF.